This TCR beta chain was found in a study of T cells after yellow fever vaccination. Across the study: Fractions low in cell number were prepared with SMART-Seq v4 Ultra Low Input.

Overall study findings and caveats: The bulk population could contribute abundant contaminating clonotypes to FACS-sorted repertoires. Although most clonotypes did not, a small share appeared in both CD4 and CD8 compartments. Reappearing after the booster were most of the clones from primary vaccination (roughly 96% CD4, around 90% CD8).

Germline-derived CDR1 and CDR2 are SGHNT and YENEEA. The CDR3 is 13 amino acids. The V gene lost 0 bases and the J gene lost 14 bases, with 11 bases spanning the gap. In this sample, this clonotype turned up many times. Its antigen is undetermined. MiXCR, run by TCRdb on the 5' RACE reads, gives a single entry per CDR3 protein. Of 250,000 or so distinct CDR3 sequences in the sample, roughly 3.7% were seen once. This chain joins TRBV11-3 and TRBJ1-6, with D hard to call. The sequencing used PBMCs, collected 15 days after the yellow fever booster vaccination. The TCR was taken from a man younger than 30 who received the YFV17D yellow fever vaccine. CDR3 residues: CASSLDGDGTLHF. The CDR3 bases are TGTGCCAGCAGCTTAGACGGCGACGGCACCCTCCACTTT. The whole variable domain, filled in from reference TRBV11-3 and TRBJ1-6, reads EAGVVQSPRYKIIEKKQPVAFWCNPISGHNTLYWYLQNLGQGPELLIRYENEEAVDDSQLPKDRFSAERLKGVDSTLKIQPAELGDSAVYLCASSLDGDGTLHFGNGTRLTVT.